These 27 T cell receptor beta chains share one sample of origin, sequenced in a study of early T cells in non-severe SARS-CoV-2 infection. MiXCR, applied by TCRdb to the 5' RACE reads, yields one record per CDR3 protein. The table records 30,000 to 35,000 distinct CDR3 sequences, around 6% of them present only once. Sequencing was performed on whole blood. The receptors were sampled from an adult who was a healthcare worker with PCR-confirmed SARS-CoV-2 infection or an uninfected control (not recorded which).

The gene calls are TRBV3-1 and TRBJ2-7; no reliable D call. The CDR3 consists of 14 residues. With 1 base removed from V and 0 bases from J, the gap between germline ends came to 7 bases. The germline V gene has CDR1 LGHDT and CDR2 YNNKEL (reference sequence). In nucleotides, the CDR3 is TGTGCCAGCAGCCAAGCCGCCTTCTCCTACGAGCAGTACTTC. Translated: CASSQAAFSYEQYF.

The table lists this clonotype with a few counts. This may come from a read error, since a much larger clone is one base off. The chain uses TRBV11-2 and TRBJ2-7; no clear D gene. The germline V gene has CDR1 SGHAT and CDR2 FQNNGV. This CDR3 has 13 amino acids. Deletions cut 1 base from V and 0 bases from J, with 4 bases between. The CDR3 DNA is TGTGCCAGCAGCTTAGTGCCCTCCTACGAGCAGTACTTC. Translated: CASSLVPSYEQYF.

This clonotype showed up many times. V is TRBV4-3 and J is TRBJ1-3; perhaps TRBD1 as D (6 bases). V was shortened by 0 bases and J by 2 bases, with 14 bases between the two germline ends. Per the germline V gene, CDR1 is LGHNA and CDR2 is YSLEER. The CDR3 totals 17 residues. CDR3 loop: CASSQDVITGTGNTIYF. CDR3 in DNA: TGCGCCAGCAGCCAAGATGTAATTACAGGGACTGGAAACACCATATATTTT.

This clonotype was counted many times. This sequence joins TRBV7-2 and TRBJ2-7; 9 positions match TRBD1. The CDR3 is 13 residues long. Germline loops: CDR1 SGHTA, CDR2 FQGNSA. Losses at the gene ends were 8 bases for V and 1 base for J; bases not matched to a gene: 3. As DNA, the CDR3 is TGTGCCAGCGGGACAGGGAATTCCTACGAGCAGTACTTC. The encoded protein is CASGTGNSYEQYF.

V and J are TRBV11-2 and TRBJ1-4, with a tentative D call TRBD1 (5 bases). The CDR3 totals 17 residues. With 1 base removed from V and 4 bases from J, the gap between germline ends came to 16 bases. Germline CDR1 SGHAT, CDR2 FQNNGV. The CDR3 bases are TGTGCCAGCAGCTTAGTAGGGTTCGGGGACGGTAATGAAAAACTGTTTTTT. Translating it yields CASSLVGFGDGNEKLFF.

The V gene is TRBV7-9, the J gene TRBJ2-5, with no clear D. The germline V gene encodes CDR1 SEHNR and CDR2 FQNEAQ (reference sequence). There are 14 residues in the CDR3. The germline V and J ends were trimmed by 5 bases and 5 bases, with 15 bases remaining between them. The CDR3 DNA reads TGTGCCAGCAGCCGGATTGAAGGTCTGGAGACCCAGTACTTC. Its protein product is CASSRIEGLETQYF.

This clonotype was seen ten or more times. This rearrangement joins TRBV27 to TRBJ1-2; TRBD1 matches 8 bases. Looked up from germline, CDR1 is MNHEY and CDR2 is SMNVEV (reference sequence). The trim removed 4 bases at V and 5 bases at J, leaving 9 bases unmatched. The length of the CDR3 is 15 residues. The CDR3 DNA is TGTGCCAGCAGTTCCCGGGACAGGCCTAGTTATGGCTACACCTTC. It yields the protein CASSSRDRPSYGYTF.

This clonotype was seen a few times. This chain connects TRBV7-6 to TRBJ2-7; TRBD2 matches 8 bases. In germline, CDR1 is SGHVS, CDR2 FNYEAQ. This CDR3 has 16 amino acids. Trimming at V came to 2 bases and at J to 3 bases, leaving 9 bases not matched to a gene. The CDR3 DNA reads as TGTGCCAGCAGCTTAACGGGGGGGCCAAGGGGCTACGAGCAGTACTTC. Translating gives CASSLTGGPRGYEQYF.

This clonotype has just a few counts. The chain has TRBV6-1 and TRBJ1-6; 7 bases are shared with TRBD1. Trimming at V came to 6 bases and at J to 4 bases, leaving 3 bases not matched to a gene. Germline V gives CDR1 MNHNS, CDR2 SASEGT. This CDR3 has 14 amino acids. The CDR3 DNA sequence: TGTGCCAGCAGGGGGACAGTTTATAATTCACCCCTCCACTTT. Translation: CASRGTVYNSPLHF.

In its sample, this clonotype was seen many times. The chain recombines TRBV7-2 with TRBJ2-7; 8 bases map to TRBD1. Germline loops: CDR1 SGHTA, CDR2 FQGNSA. The V and J ends lost 2 bases and 7 bases, in that order; junction bases with no gene match: 4. This CDR3 comprises 13 residues. The CDR3 protein is CASSLTGGKEQYF. The CDR3 DNA sequence: TGTGCCAGCAGCTTAACAGGGGGAAAAGAGCAGTACTTC.

This clonotype was counted ten times or more. This chain joins TRBV14 and TRBJ2-3, with D tentatively TRBD1 (5 bases). Germline lookup yields CDR1 SGHDN and CDR2 FVKESK. Trimming took off 4 bases at V and 2 bases at J, with 13 bases between the two ends. The CDR3 has 15 amino acids. The DNA for the CDR3 is TGTGCCAGCAGCCGCCAACAGGCCTCCACAGATACGCAGTATTTT. Encoded protein: CASSRQQASTDTQYF.

Only a few counts were recorded for this clonotype. The rearrangement links TRBV10-3 to TRBJ2-2, with TRBD2 matching 7 bases. This CDR3 is 14 amino acids long. Germline V gene sequence: CDR1 ENHRY, CDR2 SYGVKD. Trimming took 3 bases from V and 3 from J; bases not matched to a gene: 1. CDR3 nucleotide sequence: TGTGCCATCAGTGATAGCGGGCACACCGGGGAGCTGTTTTTT. This translates into CAISDSGHTGELFF.

This clonotype was observed many times. The chain joins TRBV29-1 to TRBJ1-5; D gene ambiguous. V lost 0 bases and J lost 4, with 7 bases in between. CDR1 SQVTM and CDR2 ANQGSEA come from the germline V gene. The CDR3 length is 13 residues. The CDR3 sequence: CSVEEDYNQPQHF. In DNA, the CDR3 is TGCAGCGTTGAAGAAGACTATAATCAGCCCCAGCATTTT.

This rearrangement joins TRBV19 to TRBJ2-6; D gene unclear. CDR1 is LNHDA, CDR2 SQIVND, per germline (reference sequence). The V gene lost 7 bases and the J gene lost 1 base, with 11 bases spanning the gap. The CDR3 is made up of 15 amino acids. The DNA of the CDR3 is TGTGCCAGTACCTCTCTCCAGTCTGGGGCCAACGTCCTGACTTTC. Encoded protein: CASTSLQSGANVLTF.

With respect to this clonotype: One end of the junction varies from germline; a read error may be responsible. The V and J genes are TRBV19 and TRBJ2-2, with D tentatively TRBD1 or TRBD2 (5 bases each). The CDR3 covers 14 residues. Germline CDR1 is LNHDA and CDR2 is SQIVND (reference sequence). The CDR3 loop is CASSISRLSGDLFF. CDR3 nucleotide sequence: TGTGCCAGTAGTATTTCTCGCCTTTCCGGGGACCTGTTTTTT. The full variable domain, completed using reference TRBV19 and TRBJ2-2, is DGGITQSPKYLFRKEGQNVTLSCEQNLNHDAMYWYRQDPGQGLRLIYYSQIVNDFQKGDIAEGYSVSREKKESFPLTVTSAQKNPTAFYLCASSISRLSGDLFFGEGSRLTVL.

This clonotype was detected many times. The rearrangement links TRBV2 to TRBJ2-7; 10 positions agree with TRBD1. This CDR3 is 15 amino acids long. CDR1 and CDR2 from the germline V gene are SNHLY and FYNNEI. The J segment lost 0 bases and the V segment lost 3 bases, leaving 2 bases of the junction unmatched. CDR3 residues: CASSEGQGFSYEQYF. The CDR3 region has the DNA TGTGCCAGCAGTGAGGGACAGGGGTTCTCCTACGAGCAGTACTTC.

This clonotype was seen a few times. The gene calls are TRBV2 and TRBJ2-7; perhaps TRBD1 as D (6 bases). Deletions cut 8 bases from V and 12 bases from J, with 20 bases between. Germline V gene data show CDR1 as SNHLY and CDR2 as FYNNEI. This CDR3 has 12 residues. This CDR3 is CASLPTGPPTYF. Written as DNA, the CDR3 is TGTGCCAGCTTACCTACAGGGCCCCCGACGTACTTC.

This clonotype was seen repeatedly, ten times or more. The V call is TRBV20-1, the J call TRBJ1-5, with TRBD1 matching over 11 bases. V dropped 1 base and J dropped 6; count of bases not matched to a gene: 11. Germline loops: CDR1 DFQATT, CDR2 SNEGSKA (reference sequence). The CDR3 runs 17 residues. This CDR3 reads CSARVGWRTGGSQPQHF. CDR3 DNA sequence: TGCAGTGCTAGAGTGGGTTGGCGGACAGGGGGCAGTCAGCCCCAGCATTTT.

CDR3 sequence (DNA): TGTGCCAGCAACACGGCCCGGCGTAATGAAAACATTCAGTACTTC. This sequence encodes CASNTARRNENIQYF. This chain links TRBV28 with TRBJ2-4; D is undetermined. CDR1 is MDHEN and CDR2 is SYDVKM in the germline V gene. Trimming took 7 bases from V and 5 from J, leaving 18 bases between them. CDR3 length: 15 residues.

This clonotype appeared many times. The chain is built from TRBV12-3 or TRBV12-4 and TRBJ1-1, with a possible D match to TRBD1 (6 bases). Between the trimmed V and J ends, which lost 5 bases and 5 bases, there was a span of 12 bases. This CDR3 has 13 residues. For the CDR3, the DNA is TGTGCCAGCAGTCGAGAACAGGGAACTGAAGCTTTCTTT. Translating it yields CASSREQGTEAFF.

With respect to this clonotype: A much larger clone differs from this one at a single base, so this may be a read error. The chain is built from TRBV14 and TRBJ2-2; no clear D gene. V shed 2 bases and J shed 10 bases, with 11 bases lying between them. This CDR3 comprises 13 residues. Germline V gene data show CDR1 as SGHDN and CDR2 as FVKESK. The CDR3 spells CASSQRSGLELFF. CDR3 sequence (DNA): TGTGCCAGCAGCCAACGGTCTGGATTGGAGCTGTTTTTT.

The chain couples TRBV20-1 to TRBJ2-5; D not certain. The germline gives CDR1 DFQATT, CDR2 SNEGSKA (reference sequence). Trimming left V 1 base short and J 7 bases short, with 13 bases between. The CDR3 runs 13 residues. The CDR3 here is CSARGPSERTQYF. The CDR3 DNA reads TGCAGTGCTAGAGGACCGTCCGAGCGGACCCAGTACTTC.

The chain employs TRBV7-9 and TRBJ2-3; the D is unclear. V gave up 3 bases and J gave up 0 bases, with 10 bases separating them. Germline CDR1 is SEHNR and CDR2 is FQNEAQ (reference sequence). The CDR3 contains 15 residues. CDR3 residues: CASSFERWSTDTQYF. CDR3 nucleotide sequence: TGTGCCAGCAGCTTCGAGAGGTGGAGCACAGATACGCAGTATTTT. Supplemented by reference TRBV7-9 and TRBJ2-3, the full variable domain reads DTGVSQNPRHKITKRGQNVTFRCDPISEHNRLYWYRQTLGQGPEFLTYFQNEAQLEKSRLLSDRFSAERPKGSFSTLEIQRTEQGDSAMYLCASSFERWSTDTQYFGPGTRLTVL.

Ten or more counts support this clonotype. The rearrangement links TRBV10-2 to TRBJ1-4, with 10 nucleotides matching TRBD1. V lost 8 bases and J lost 8; bases outside the gene matches: 14. The V gene's germline CDR1 is WSHSY and CDR2 SAAADI. This CDR3 region has 16 residues. CDR3 nucleotides: TGCGCCAGCCTTACGAGAGTGGGACAGGGGAACGAAAAACTGTTTTTT. Translation: CASLTRVGQGNEKLFF.

This clonotype has at least ten counts. The chain is built from TRBV24-1 and TRBJ2-4; D call uncertain. The V and J ends lost 4 bases and 2 bases respectively, with 5 bases between them. Germline CDR1 KGHDR, CDR2 SFDVKD. This CDR3 is built from 13 residues. The CDR3 spells CATSEGPKNIQYF. In nucleotides, the CDR3 is TGTGCCACCAGTGAAGGTCCCAAAAACATTCAGTACTTC.

The V and J genes are TRBV2 and TRBJ2-2; no definite D call. Germline CDR1 reads SNHLY; CDR2 reads FYNNEI. Trimming stripped 8 bases from V and 3 bases from J, with 10 bases between. CDR3 length equals 13 residues. CDR3 bases: TGTGCCAGCCAGACACCCGACACCGGGGAGCTGTTTTTT. Amino acids: CASQTPDTGELFF.

This clonotype was seen repeatedly, ten times or more. The rearrangement uses TRBV18 and TRBJ2-5, with TRBD2 matching over 8 bases. The CDR3 sequence is 13 residues long. The junction had 3 bases not matched to a gene; V was cut back by 4 bases and J by 5 bases. Germline V gene lookup returns CDR1 KGHSH and CDR2 LQKENI. For the CDR3, the DNA is TGTGCCAGCTCACGAACTAGCGGTGAGACCCAGTACTTC. As protein: CASSRTSGETQYF.